The entry that follows covers one T cell receptor beta chain sequence. This clonotype was observed a handful of times. Its antigen is unknown. No base qualities exist here, and no much larger clone lies one base off it. Interpreted using the paper, the treatment or condition label stands for: roughly 10-day PBMC culture with coronavirus spike peptide pools or control peptides (ViraFEST assay). The ViraFEST assay, used in the study, expanded antigen-specific T cells with peptide pools and then identified the expanded clonotypes through TCR sequencing. The convalescent patients' positive SARS-CoV-2 PCR tests fell between March and December 2020, which was before the Alpha, Beta and Delta variants emerged in the United States. Some 2 million PBMCs per well were cultured in IMDM with roughly 4.8% human AB serum and roughly 9.3 IU/ml IL-2, plus 10 ug/ml peptide pools. On days 3 and 7, half of the culture medium was replaced with fresh IL-2-containing medium. CD4+ T cells were isolated after 10 days of culture through negative selection using the EasySep CD4+ T cell isolation kit. PBMCs were separated from whole blood using Ficoll-Paque Plus gradient centrifugation and then either used fresh or cryopreserved at -140C. Culture conditions were generally each tested in triplicate wells.

The data originate from a study of vaccination and CD4 T cells after COVID-19 (dated by TCRdb to about 2022). Regarding the complete study: Convalescent patients had a positive SARS-CoV-2 result on nasal swab PCR, and of these patients, several had mild disease and one had severe disease. Two doses of either the Pfizer-BioNTech BNT162b2 vaccine (n=8) or the Moderna mRNA-1273 vaccine (n=2) were administered to participants. The spike-specific CD4+ TCR repertoire was compared before and after mRNA vaccination in over nine COVID-19 convalescent patients and a handful of infection-naive healthy vaccine recipients. The convalescent cohort included six males and four females, with two Hispanic individuals, seven Caucasians, two Asians and one multiracial person. Culture stimuli were overlapping spike peptide pools from SARS-CoV-2 and from the common cold coronaviruses HCoV-NL63, HCoV-OC43 and HCoV-229E. In control cultures, a CEFX viral epitope pool was used as positive control, an HIV-1 Nef peptide pool was used as negative control, or no peptide was added. Post-COVID blood samples were collected from convalescent patients a median of around 100 days after diagnosis, with a range of roughly 30 to 161 days. Post-vaccine blood samples were obtained a median of around 67 days after the second vaccine dose, with a range of about 13 to 250 days.

What the study reported, not specific to this receptor: The median number of SARS-CoV-2-reactive clonotypes rose from about 23 after infection to 38 after vaccination, but the change was not significant. Nearly all vaccine-specific clones in convalescent patients (304 of 307) were mono-reactive for SARS-CoV-2 spike rather than cross-reactive with common cold coronaviruses. In convalescent patients, a median about 86% of post-vaccine SARS-CoV-2-reactive clones were detected only after vaccination, and vaccine-specific priming was suggested by this finding. The study included relatively few convalescent patients and did not analyze early timepoints after natural infection.

Library preparation used PCR. DNA from cultured CD4+ T cells underwent TCR sequencing with the Oncomine TCR Beta short-read assay at the Johns Hopkins FTIC core. The QIAamp micro DNA kit was used to extract genomic DNA from the cultured CD4+ T cells. Oncomine TCR Beta libraries from cultured CD4+ T cells were pooled using unique dual indexes and sequenced on an Illumina iSeq 100. Per the source publication's procedure: Non-productive sequences were removed, and CDR3s not starting with C, not ending with F or W, or shorter than 7 amino acids were discarded. Antigen-specific clonotypes were identified with the MANAFEST web application by comparing peptide-stimulated wells with reference and other culture wells. For a clone to be called positive, the clone needed an FDR below 0.05, an odds ratio above 5, and a productive frequency above 0.1% in at least two of three replicate wells. Cross-reactive clonotypes were defined as significantly expanded in both SARS-CoV-2 spike wells and at least one common cold coronavirus spike condition. Levenshtein distances (stringdist) and unrooted phylogenetic trees (ape) in R version 3.6.1 were used to assess CDR3 homology. TCRdb reworked the public reads: Q25 trimming with fastp, MiXCR clone assembly, productive beta chains retained. Duplicate CDR3 protein sequences are folded into a single record with the most common DNA and genes. TCRdb, not the original authors, processed these V and J calls. The sample contains 7,000 to 10,000 distinct CDR3 sequences, just under 65% of them found a single time. The biggest ten clones account for about a third of the sample.

The specimen was CD4+ T cells from blood, cultured in vitro. The sequence came from a human donor who had recovered from COVID-19.

The CDR3 amino acid sequence is: CASSERDRENSPLHF. The DNA sequence reads TGTGCCAGCAGCGAGCGGGACAGGGAAAATTCACCCCTCCACTTT. The chain uses TRBV6-1 and TRBJ1-6; 9 bases in the middle match TRBD1. The CDR3 sequence holds 15 residues, the cysteine and phenylalanine included. The CDR3 DNA has 45 bases and is translated from base 1. The germline V gene gives CDR1 as MNHNS and CDR2 as SASEGT. V ends up 6 bases short and J 7 bases short, with an unmatched junction base count of 7.